Listed below are T cell receptor beta chains from one sample, sequenced in a study of T-cell memory formation after mild COVID-19. A single record per CDR3 protein comes from TCRdb applying MiXCR to the 5' RACE reads. The sample comprises 100,000 to 150,000 distinct CDR3 sequences, over 15% of which are singletons, and roughly 5.2% rests with the top ten. Sequencing was carried out using PBMCs or a T cell subset sorted from them (not recorded which). Every receptor here comes from a man aged 18 to 35 who had mild COVID-19 (a few samples of this study predate the infection). Cell type and time point are not known. Each CDR3 is given with its conserved first and last residue. D genes are given only for firm matches. Clone size is given for some rows only: seen once, a few or many times, or a class if the clone is expanded.

D gene,J gene,clone size,V gene,CDR3 protein,CDR3 DNA
NA,TRBJ2-1,many,TRBV5-1,CASSARLGGPYNEQFF,TGCGCCAGCAGCGCCAGGTTAGGGGGGCCCTACAATGAGCAGTTCTTC
TRBD1,TRBJ1-4,few,TRBV12-3/TRBV12-4,CASSRAGTANEKLFF,TGTGCCAGCAGCCGAGCGGGGACAGCTAATGAAAAACTGTTTTTT
NA,TRBJ1-3,NA,TRBV7-3,CASSLGQSSGNTIYF,TGTGCCAGCAGCTTGGGGCAAAGCTCTGGAAACACCATATATTTT
NA,TRBJ2-5,many,TRBV5-1,CASSPGQETQYF,TGCGCCAGCAGCCCGGGACAAGAGACCCAGTACTTC
TRBD1,TRBJ2-5,NA,TRBV12-3/TRBV12-4,CASSPGQRMETQYF,TGTGCCAGCAGTCCGGGACAGAGGATGGAGACCCAGTACTTC
TRBD2,TRBJ2-2,NA,TRBV29-1,CSVVSGDNTGELFF,TGCAGCGTTGTCAGCGGGGACAACACCGGGGAGCTGTTTTTT
NA,TRBJ2-2,NA,TRBV2,CASSAGPGSTGELFF,TGTGCCAGCAGTGCGGGGCCAGGGTCCACCGGGGAGCTGTTTTTT
NA,TRBJ1-3,NA,TRBV5-5,CASSLDWSSGNTIYF,TGTGCCAGCAGCTTGGACTGGAGCTCTGGAAACACCATATATTTT
NA,TRBJ1-1,NA,TRBV7-3,CASSQGRGNTEAFF,TGTGCCAGCAGTCAGGGACGGGGGAACACTGAAGCTTTCTTT
NA,TRBJ2-5,NA,TRBV3-1,CASNRETQYF,TGTGCCAGCAACCGAGAGACCCAGTACTTC
TRBD1,TRBJ1-1,NA,TRBV19,CASNKRQGTEAFF,TGTGCCAGTAACAAACGACAGGGCACTGAAGCTTTCTTT
NA,TRBJ1-1,NA,TRBV28,CASARRAEAFF,TGTGCCAGCGCGAGGAGGGCTGAAGCTTTCTTT
NA,TRBJ2-1,few,TRBV7-2,CASSVLGGPSYNEQFF,TGTGCCAGCAGCGTTCTAGGGGGACCCTCCTACAATGAGCAGTTCTTC
NA,TRBJ1-1,NA,TRBV2,CASRAMRGMNTEAFF,TGTGCCAGCAGGGCTATGAGGGGGATGAACACTGAAGCTTTCTTT
TRBD1,TRBJ2-3,few,TRBV15,CATSQGGTDTQYF,TGTGCCACCAGTCAGGGGGGCACAGATACGCAGTATTTT
TRBD1,TRBJ1-2,few,TRBV20-1,CSAVTGAEGYGYTF,TGCAGTGCTGTGACAGGGGCCGAGGGCTATGGCTACACCTTC
NA,TRBJ1-4,few,TRBV7-2,CASSLALRESMFF,TGTGCCAGCAGCTTAGCCCTTAGAGAGAGTATGTTTTTT
TRBD2,TRBJ2-7,NA,TRBV12-3/TRBV12-4,CASRSGRSGGAYEQYF,TGTGCCAGCAGATCGGGGCGATCGGGGGGGGCCTACGAGCAGTACTTC
NA,TRBJ1-2,NA,TRBV5-1,CASSLGSSYGYTF,TGCGCCAGCAGCTTGGGTTCAAGCTATGGCTACACCTTC
NA,TRBJ1-1,NA,TRBV18,CASSDQANTEAFF,TGTGCCAGCTCAGACCAGGCGAACACTGAAGCTTTCTTT
NA,TRBJ2-1,NA,TRBV5-1,CASSPHDSYNEQFF,TGCGCCAGCAGCCCACACGATTCCTACAATGAGCAGTTCTTC
TRBD2,TRBJ2-3,few,TRBV4-2,CASSQESHPPGLAGSTDTQYF,TGTGCCAGCAGCCAAGAGTCCCACCCTCCGGGACTAGCGGGGAGCACAGATACGCAGTATTTT
TRBD2,TRBJ2-1,NA,TRBV7-9,CASSPRLAGDNEQFF,TGTGCCAGCAGCCCGCGACTAGCGGGGGACAATGAGCAGTTCTTC
TRBD2,TRBJ2-3,few,TRBV5-6,CASSWTSSTDTQYF,TGTGCCAGCAGCTGGACTAGCTCCACAGATACGCAGTATTTT
NA,TRBJ2-5,NA,TRBV20-1,CSAGVRETQYF,TGCAGTGCGGGGGTGAGGGAGACCCAGTACTTC
NA,TRBJ2-2,NA,TRBV20-1,CSAESGTHPWGELFF,TGCAGTGCGGAGTCCGGGACACACCCCTGGGGGGAGCTGTTTTTT
NA,TRBJ2-2,NA,TRBV7-2,CASSPGLGVGELFF,TGTGCCAGCAGCCCGGGATTGGGTGTCGGGGAGCTGTTTTTT
NA,TRBJ2-5,many,TRBV5-1,CASSLSGYQETQYF,TGCGCCAGCAGCTTATCCGGGTACCAAGAGACCCAGTACTTC
TRBD1,TRBJ2-7,few,TRBV7-2,CASNRDRDDEQYF,TGTGCCAGCAACCGGGACAGGGATGACGAGCAGTACTTC
NA,TRBJ1-1,few,TRBV12-3/TRBV12-4,CASRGLGGNTEAFF,TGTGCCAGCAGGGGACTCGGGGGGAACACTGAAGCTTTCTTT